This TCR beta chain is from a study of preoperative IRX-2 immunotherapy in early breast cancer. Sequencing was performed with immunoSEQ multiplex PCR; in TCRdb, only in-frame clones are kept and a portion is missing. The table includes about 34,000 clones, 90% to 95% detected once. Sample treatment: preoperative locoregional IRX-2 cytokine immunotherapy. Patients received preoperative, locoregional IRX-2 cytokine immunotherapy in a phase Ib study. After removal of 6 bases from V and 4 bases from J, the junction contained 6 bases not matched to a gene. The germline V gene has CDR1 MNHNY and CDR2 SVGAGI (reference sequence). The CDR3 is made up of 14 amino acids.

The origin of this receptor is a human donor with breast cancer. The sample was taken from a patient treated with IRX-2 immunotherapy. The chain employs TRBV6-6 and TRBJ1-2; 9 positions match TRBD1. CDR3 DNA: TGTGCCAGCAGCAAGGGACAGGGAGTCTATGGCTACACCTTC. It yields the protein CASSKGQGVYGYTF.